The subject of this entry is one T cell receptor (beta chain). The specificity of this receptor is unknown. Per-base quality was not reported, and no clone a single base away is much larger than it. The data are from a study of blood T cell repertoires in COVID-19 (dated by TCRdb to the early 2020s). About the study as a whole: Collaborator samples came from the United States, Italy and Spain and covered acute and convalescent phases of COVID-19. The material from the prospective study consisted of cDNA or gDNA derived from T cells, B-cell-depleted T cells, or PBMCs. Deeply sampled blood TCRbeta repertoires from subjects exposed to, actively infected with, or recovered from COVID-19 were included in the dataset. A freely available public database, intended as a resource for researchers studying the immune response to SARS-CoV-2, is where the repertoires were released. The samples were drawn from the first 160 participants of the ongoing ImmuneRACE study and from some 1,300 subjects provided by 6 global collaborators. The sample metadata nearly always contained a de-identified subject ID, COVID-19 status, age in years and sex. Where available, HLA class I and class II types were taken from metadata supplied by the sample provider and were not determined by assay-based typing.

Results the study describes overall, beyond this receptor: The quantity of clinical and demographic metadata differed by source and by participant and was supplied without curation.

In the prospective study, participants were roughly 18 to 100 years old, resided in about two dozen geographic areas of the United States, and were enrolled through a virtual design. To assign participants to cohorts, the prospective study relied on clinical history that participants themselves reported in a screening survey and a study questionnaire. In the prospective study, whole blood, serum and a nasopharyngeal or oropharyngeal swab were collected from each participant by mobile phlebotomists. Prospective study participants could optionally give additional blood draws and questionnaires over an approximately two-month period. Before DNA extraction, prospective study blood samples were shipped either frozen or at room temperature. The CDR3 sequence holds 15 residues, the cysteine and phenylalanine included. Only the CDR3 DNA is retained, 45 bases long and in frame from the first base. V and J are trimmed by 2 bases and 7 bases, and the gene matches miss 8 bases of the junction. Per the germline V gene, MNHEY is the CDR1 and SVGAGI is the CDR2.

TCRbeta CDR3 regions were amplified from genomic DNA using the immunoSEQ Assay, a bias-controlled multiplex PCR. As for the authors' bioinformatics: Nucleated cell counts per sample were estimated from amplification of reference gene primers within the assay. Sequence reads were collapsed and filtered to measure the absolute abundance of every unique TCRbeta CDR3 rearrangement. For each sample, productive Simpson clonality was calculated by taking the square root of Simpson's diversity index across productive rearrangements. This is the immuneACCESS table as TCRdb keeps it, with only in-frame sequences that have V and J called. A part of the clones is gone; compared with another copy, unresolved V genes explain less than half, and the rest is unexplained. The D gene and trimming were derived from the DNA, and the V and J assignments and clone size from that table. Present in this sample are a few hundred thousand clones, approximately 79% of which were seen just once. The ten most abundant clones make up 4.1% of the sample.

The sequence joins TRBV6-5 to TRBJ1-1, with 9 bases in between that match TRBD1. This TCR came from a man aged 30 to 39 with acute COVID-19. The source material was PBMCs or T cells enriched from blood (not recorded which). The CDR3 corresponds to CASSYQPGQGGEAFF. The DNA sequence follows: TGTGCCAGCAGTTACCAGCCGGGACAGGGAGGTGAAGCTTTCTTT.